This passage covers 16 T cell receptor beta chains from one sample sequenced in a study of blood T cell repertoires in COVID-19. The assay was immunoSEQ multiplex PCR, and TCRdb's table has in-frame clones only and misses some. The table has around 300,000 clones, 65% to 90% seen once. The specimen was peripheral blood. The origin of the receptors is a human donor in a cohort sampled during active COVID-19.

The chain links TRBV9 to TRBJ2-1; tentatively, D is TRBD1 (5 bases). The ends were cut back, 2 bases at V and 0 bases at J, with 6 bases in the middle. This CDR3 comprises 14 residues. The V gene's germline CDR1 is SGDLS and CDR2 YYNGEE. The CDR3 nucleotides read TGTGCCAGCAGCGTCGACAGCTCCTACAATGAGCAGTTCTTC. Its translation is CASSVDSSYNEQFF.

The chain carries TRBV19 and TRBJ2-1; tentatively, D is TRBD2 (7 bases). The CDR3 covers 14 residues. CDR1 is LNHDA, CDR2 SQIVND, per germline (reference sequence). Trimming took 9 bases from V and 8 from J, leaving 20 bases between them. The CDR3 region is CASGRVTGRDEQFF. The DNA for the CDR3 is TGTGCCAGCGGCAGGGTAACAGGGAGGGATGAGCAGTTCTTC. Drawing the rest from reference TRBV19 and TRBJ2-1, the complete variable domain is DGGITQSPKYLFRKEGQNVTLSCEQNLNHDAMYWYRQDPGQGLRLIYYSQIVNDFQKGDIAEGYSVSREKKESFPLTVTSAQKNPTAFYLCASGRVTGRDEQFFGPGTRLTVL.

The chain links TRBV7-8 to TRBJ2-5, with TRBD1 matching 7 bases. Germline CDR1 and CDR2: SGHVS and FQNEAQ. The CDR3 sequence is 14 residues long. The V and J ends lost 1 base and 4 bases, in that order; junction bases with no gene match: 3. CDR3 nucleotide sequence: TGTGCCAGCAGCTTAGAACAGGGGCGAGAGACCCAGTACTTC. Protein: CASSLEQGRETQYF.

The rearrangement links TRBV5-1 to TRBJ2-7; maybe TRBD2 (7 bases). Trimming pared 2 bases from V and 7 bases from J, leaving 19 bases between. The CDR3 length is 15 residues. Germline V gene lookup returns CDR1 SGHRS and CDR2 YFSETQ. The CDR3 sequence: CASSLDGGPAREQYF. The CDR3 DNA follows: TGCGCCAGCAGCTTAGACGGGGGGCCTGCTAGGGAGCAGTACTTC.

The chain uses TRBV4-1 and TRBJ1-1; unclear D gene. Trimming shortened V by 3 bases and J by 9 bases, and 17 bases separated the two germline ends. Germline V gene sequence: CDR1 MGHRA, CDR2 YSYEKL. CDR3 length: 14 residues. The CDR3 DNA is TGCGCCAGCAGCCAGCCCATTTCGAGCCGCCAAGCTTTCTTT. This translates into CASSQPISSRQAFF.

Regarding this clone: The likely explanation is a read error, given a far larger clone one base away. V usage is TRBV12-3 or TRBV12-4 and J usage is TRBJ1-1; D possibly corresponds to TRBD1 (5 bases). Trimming removed 5 bases at V and 1 base at J, with 8 bases between. The CDR3 has 13 residues. Written as DNA, the CDR3 is TGTGCCAGCAGTGAGACAGAGAACACTGAAGCTTTCTTT. It translates to CASSETENTEAFF.

The CDR3 spells CASGLGTGDLQPQHF. The CDR3 bases are TGTGCTAGTGGTTTGGGAACAGGGGATCTTCAGCCCCAGCATTTT. J is TRBJ1-5 and V is TRBV12-5, with 7 bases lining up with TRBD1. The germline gives CDR1 LGHNT, CDR2 FRNRAP. There are 15 residues in the CDR3. The V and J ends lost 1 base and 6 bases, in that order; junction bases with no gene match: 6.

Only one count was recorded for this clone. The CDR3 nucleotides read TGTGCCAGTACCCTGACAGACACTGAAGCTTTCTTT. This sequence encodes CASTLTDTEAFF. V usage is TRBV19 and J usage is TRBJ1-1; D is possibly TRBD1 (5 bases). V lost 7 bases and J 3 bases, leaving 9 bases between the germline ends. The CDR3 runs 12 residues. Germline CDR1 reads LNHDA; CDR2 reads SQIVND (reference sequence).

V gene TRBV24-1 combines with J gene TRBJ2-7; tentative D call: TRBD2 (5 bases). Germline values: CDR1 KGHDR, CDR2 SFDVKD. V was cut by 3 bases and J by 6 bases, with 23 bases left in between. This CDR3 spans 17 amino acids. This CDR3 is CATSDRNRGLGKSEQYF. DNA of the CDR3: TGTGCCACCAGTGATCGGAACCGTGGACTCGGGAAGTCCGAGCAGTACTTC.

J is TRBJ2-7 and V is TRBV2; 7 bases align to TRBD2. After removal of 2 bases from V and 12 bases from J, the junction contained 19 bases not matched to a gene. Germline V gene sequence: CDR1 SNHLY, CDR2 FYNNEI. This CDR3 contains 16 residues. The CDR3 region has the DNA TGTGCCAGCAGTGAATCCAGCGGGGATTATTTTGCGATTGGGTACTTC. It specifies CASSESSGDYFAIGYF. The variable domain in full, completed from reference TRBV2 and TRBJ2-7, reads EPEVTQTPSHQVTQMGQEVILRCVPISNHLYFYWYRQILGQKVEFLVSFYNNEISEKSEIFDDQFSVERPDGSNFTLKIRSTKLEDSAMYFCASSESSGDYFAIGYFGPGTRLTVT.

This chain connects TRBV5-5 to TRBJ1-2; D ambiguous. Germline loops: CDR1 SGHKS, CDR2 YYEKEE (reference sequence). The V gene lost 3 bases and the J gene lost 1 base, with 16 bases spanning the gap. The CDR3 spans 16 residues. The CDR3 nucleotides are TGTGCCAGCAGCTGGGTCAGCGACTTTTTTAACTATGGCTACACCTTC. This encodes CASSWVSDFFNYGYTF.

This clone was observed once. The V and J genes are TRBV12-5 and TRBJ1-5; 7 bases are shared with TRBD1. Germline-derived CDR1 and CDR2 are LGHNT and FRNRAP. Trimming removed 6 bases from V and 4 bases from J; junction bases left unmatched: 6. The CDR3 loop spans 14 amino acids. The CDR3: CASGGDRRNQPQHF. The DNA of the CDR3 is TGTGCTAGTGGGGGGGACAGAAGGAATCAGCCCCAGCATTTT.

This clone was observed a handful of times. This rearrangement joins TRBV13 to TRBJ1-5; D remains unclear. Per germline, CDR1 PRHDT and CDR2 FYEKMQ (reference sequence). The CDR3 is 15 amino acids. The ends were cut back, 3 bases at V and 1 base at J, with 10 bases in the middle. This CDR3 is CASSFFGTSNQPQHF. CDR3 in DNA: TGTGCCAGCAGCTTCTTCGGTACGAGCAATCAGCCCCAGCATTTT.

The DNA of the CDR3 is TGTGCCAGCAGCGCGGGGGTGGGCCAGAACACCGGGGAGCTGTTTTTT. This encodes CASSAGVGQNTGELFF. The chain employs TRBV5-4 and TRBJ2-2; 7 nucleotides align to TRBD2. CDR3 length: 16 amino acids. V lost 4 bases and J lost 1; bases outside the gene matches: 7. The germline CDR1 and CDR2 sequences are SGHNT and YYREEE (reference sequence).

The chain uses TRBV3-1 (or the pseudogene TRBV3-2) and TRBJ2-7, with 9 bases aligning to TRBD2. The J segment lost 6 bases and the V segment lost 8 bases, leaving 8 bases of the junction unmatched. Per germline, CDR1 LGHDT and CDR2 YNNKEL (reference sequence). This CDR3 is 13 amino acids long. In nucleotides, the CDR3 is TGTGCCAGCTACCAGCGGGGGGCCAGCGAGCAGTACTTC. It yields the protein CASYQRGASEQYF.

The gene calls are TRBV30 and TRBJ1-6, with D unresolved. V was trimmed by 0 bases and J by 7 bases, leaving 7 bases between them. This CDR3 comprises 13 residues. Germline assignment: CDR1 GTSNPN and CDR2 SVGIG (reference sequence). The CDR3 spells CAWSVAPNSPLHF. CDR3 DNA: TGTGCCTGGAGTGTAGCCCCGAATTCACCCCTCCACTTT.